This T cell receptor beta chain was sequenced in a study of cytomegalovirus exposure and HLA in healthy donors. About the study: An earlier analysis identified more than 95 million unique TCR beta sequences in about 179 million T cells. HLA-typed donors contributed around 82 million unique TCRs, which were held in an early data release. Findings of the study overall: In an earlier analysis, about 87% or about 30%: the productive usage of most TCR beta V segments.

PCR primers comprised 60 Vbeta and 13 Jbeta primers. The assay was immunoSEQ multiplex PCR, and TCRdb's table has in-frame clones only and misses some. This repertoire shows 30,000 to 45,000 clones, 70% to 90% found once; its top ten account for about an eighth. Germline CDR1 MNHNS, CDR2 SASEGT. This CDR3 has 17 residues. V shed 1 base and J shed 0 bases, with 15 bases lying between them. Of note for this clone: Its antigen is undetermined.

V usage is TRBV6-1 and J usage is TRBJ1-1; TRBD1 is a possible D gene (6 bases). Sequenced: PBMCs. The receptor was isolated from a woman aged 40 to 50 in good health and CMV-seropositive. The CDR3 spells CASSEGQGIGMNTEAFF. The DNA for the CDR3 is TGTGCCAGCAGTGAAGGGCAGGGGATCGGAATGAACACTGAAGCTTTCTTT.